Included here is one T cell receptor beta chain sequence, with context. The antigen remains undetermined. The sample originates from a study of OX40 agonist ivuxolimab in advanced cancers. General study findings and limits: There was clonal expansion of CD4+ and CD8+ blood T cells by week 6 at 0.1 to 3.0 mg/kg. Some patients without response likewise showed low normalized clonal expansion.

CDR1 and CDR2 (germline): SGHDT, YYEEEE. This CDR3 spans 14 amino acids. V lost 7 bases and J 3 bases, leaving 17 bases between the germline ends. Autoimmune disease history or systemic immunosuppression excluded patients. The table came from immunoSEQ multiplex PCR; TCRdb's copy has only in-frame clones and leaves some out. The sample contains fewer than 60,000 clones, around 79% of which appear only once. This rearrangement joins TRBV5-6 to TRBJ2-7, with D uncertain. This sequence was found in an adult with an advanced solid tumor such as melanoma, head and neck, liver or kidney cancer. Sequencing used CD4+ or CD8+ T cells sorted from blood, obtained in a trial of the OX40 agonist ivuxolimab. The CDR3: CASESATVRYEQYF. CDR3 coding DNA: TGTGCCAGCGAATCCGCCACAGTACGCTACGAGCAGTACTTC.